The T cell receptor beta chain described here comes from a study of OX40 agonist ivuxolimab in advanced cancers. This CDR3 has 13 amino acids. The ends were cut back, 7 bases at V and 3 bases at J, with 14 bases in the middle. Germline lookup yields CDR1 SGHRS and CDR2 YFSETQ. Using immunoSEQ multiplex PCR, the repertoire was profiled, and TCRdb retains in-frame clones only, with some absent. The data contain approximately 100,000 clones, approximately 85% of them seen just once; the ten biggest clones take up 3.5% to 4%. The chain is built from TRBV5-1 and TRBJ2-7, with D possibly TRBD2 on 6 matching bases. The sample here was CD4+ or CD8+ T cells sorted from blood, taken in a trial of the OX40 agonist ivuxolimab. This sequence was found in an adult with an advanced solid tumor such as melanoma, head and neck, liver or kidney cancer. CDR3 DNA sequence: TGCGCCAGCGGGGACTGGGGAGTCTACGAGCAGTACTTC. Translation: CASGDWGVYEQYF.